Listed below are T cell receptor beta chains from one sample, sequenced in a study of CD8 T cells in seronegative destructive rheumatoid arthritis. TCRdb's table, derived via immunoSEQ multiplex PCR, lists solely in-frame clones and lacks some. The sample includes 10,000 to 15,000 clones, around 83% of them seen just once. The sequenced material came from CD8+ T cells from blood. The receptor source for this set is a woman aged 25 to 55 with seronegative destructive rheumatoid arthritis. The CDR3 runs from the conserved cysteine through the conserved F or W.

CDR3 protein	V gene	J gene
CATSRAGSTNEKLFF	TRBV15	TRBJ1-4
CATTLGLQGLEYGYTF	TRBV6-6	TRBJ1-2
CASIAAGEAFF	TRBV6-6	TRBJ1-1
CAIRTGGQTGELFF	TRBV10-3	TRBJ2-2
CASSLLSFSSYNEQFF	TRBV27	TRBJ2-1
CASSAVDNEQFF	TRBV6-1	TRBJ2-1
CASSVGQGAEAFF	TRBV19	TRBJ1-1
CASRQANFAEQFF	TRBV6-5	TRBJ2-1
CASSQFKGPQPQHF	TRBV4-1	TRBJ1-5
CARSLTSGGSTDTQYF	TRBV5-3	TRBJ2-3
CASSLIRGARGTGELFF	TRBV28	TRBJ2-2
CASSEFRSTGSYNEQFF	TRBV2	TRBJ2-1
CASREEFTGSRYGYTF	TRBV10-1	TRBJ1-2
CASSLGLAGAYSYNEQFF	TRBV9	TRBJ2-1
CASSPEQGAGEKLFF	TRBV28	TRBJ1-4
CASSLVMRGTDTQYF	TRBV7-9	TRBJ2-3
CASSPMNTEAFF	TRBV19	TRBJ1-1
CASSYSIGQDYGYTF	TRBV6-5	TRBJ1-2